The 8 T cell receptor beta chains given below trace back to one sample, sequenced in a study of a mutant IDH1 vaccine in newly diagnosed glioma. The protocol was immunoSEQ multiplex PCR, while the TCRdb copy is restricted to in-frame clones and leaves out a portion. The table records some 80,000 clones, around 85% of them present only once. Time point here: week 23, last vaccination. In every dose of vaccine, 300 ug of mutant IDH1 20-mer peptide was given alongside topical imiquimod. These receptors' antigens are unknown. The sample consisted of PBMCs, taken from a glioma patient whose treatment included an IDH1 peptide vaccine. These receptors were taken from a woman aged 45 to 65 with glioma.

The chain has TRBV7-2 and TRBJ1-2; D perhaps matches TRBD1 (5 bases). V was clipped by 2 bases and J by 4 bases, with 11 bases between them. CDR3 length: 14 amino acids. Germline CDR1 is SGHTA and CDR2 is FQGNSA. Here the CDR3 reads CASSLSWGSYGYTF. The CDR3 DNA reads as TGTGCCAGCAGCTTATCCTGGGGGAGCTATGGCTACACCTTC.

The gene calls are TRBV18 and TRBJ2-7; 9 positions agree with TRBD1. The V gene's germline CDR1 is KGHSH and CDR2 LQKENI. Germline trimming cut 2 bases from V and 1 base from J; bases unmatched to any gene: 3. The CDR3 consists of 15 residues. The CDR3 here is CASSPRQGVSYEQYF. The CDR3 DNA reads TGTGCCAGCTCACCAAGACAGGGGGTTTCCTACGAGCAGTACTTC.

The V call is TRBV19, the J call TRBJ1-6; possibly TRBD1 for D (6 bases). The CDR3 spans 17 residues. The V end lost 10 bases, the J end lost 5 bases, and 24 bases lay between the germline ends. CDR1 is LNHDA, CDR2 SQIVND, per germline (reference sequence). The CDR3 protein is CANRTGTCPPDNSPLHF. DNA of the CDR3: TGTGCCAACAGAACAGGGACTTGTCCTCCCGATAATTCACCCCTCCACTTT.

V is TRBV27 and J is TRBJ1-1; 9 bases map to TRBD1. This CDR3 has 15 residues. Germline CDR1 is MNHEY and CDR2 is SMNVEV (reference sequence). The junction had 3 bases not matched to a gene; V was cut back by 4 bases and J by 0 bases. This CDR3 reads CASSYWDRVNTEAFF. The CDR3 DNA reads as TGTGCCAGCAGTTACTGGGACAGGGTGAACACTGAAGCTTTCTTT.

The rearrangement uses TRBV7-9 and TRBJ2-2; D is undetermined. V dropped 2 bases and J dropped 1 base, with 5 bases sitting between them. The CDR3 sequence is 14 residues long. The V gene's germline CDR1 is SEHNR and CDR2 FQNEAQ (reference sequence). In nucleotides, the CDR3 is TGTGCCAGCAGCTTAAGTGGGAACACCGGGGAGCTGTTTTTT. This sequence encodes CASSLSGNTGELFF. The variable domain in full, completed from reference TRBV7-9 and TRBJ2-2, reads DTGVSQNPRHKITKRGQNVTFRCDPISEHNRLYWYRQTLGQGPEFLTYFQNEAQLEKSRLLSDRFSAERPKGSFSTLEIQRTEQGDSAMYLCASSLSGNTGELFFGEGSRLTVL.

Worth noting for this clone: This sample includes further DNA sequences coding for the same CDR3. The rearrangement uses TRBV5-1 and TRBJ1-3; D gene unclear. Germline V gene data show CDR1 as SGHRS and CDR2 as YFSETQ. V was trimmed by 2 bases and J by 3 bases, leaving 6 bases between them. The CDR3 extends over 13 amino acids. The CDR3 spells CASSLAVGNTIYF. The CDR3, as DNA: TGCGCCAGCAGCTTAGCGGTTGGAAACACCATATATTTT.

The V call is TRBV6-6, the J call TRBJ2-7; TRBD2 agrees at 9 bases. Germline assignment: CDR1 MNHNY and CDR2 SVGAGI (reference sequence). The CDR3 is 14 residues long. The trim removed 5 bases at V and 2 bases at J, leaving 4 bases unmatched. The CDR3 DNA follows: TGTGCCAGCAGTCTAGCGGGACTAACCTACGAGCAGTACTTC. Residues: CASSLAGLTYEQYF.

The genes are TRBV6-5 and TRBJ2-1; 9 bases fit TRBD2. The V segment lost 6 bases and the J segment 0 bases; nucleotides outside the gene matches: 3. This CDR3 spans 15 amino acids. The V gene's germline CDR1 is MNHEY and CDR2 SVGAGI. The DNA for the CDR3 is TGTGCCAGCAGGATTAGCGGGGGCTCCTACAATGAGCAGTTCTTC. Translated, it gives CASRISGGSYNEQFF.